Listed here are 17 T cell receptor beta chains from one sample, sequenced in a study of PD-1 blockade in mismatch repair-deficient tumors. The table came from immunoSEQ multiplex PCR; TCRdb's copy has only in-frame clones and leaves some out. The sample has 15,000 to 20,000 clones; approximately 84% are singletons. The sample in question was PBMCs, obtained 4 weeks after starting pembrolizumab. The origin of the receptors is an adult with mismatch repair-deficient cancer.

The rearrangement joins TRBV6-1 to TRBJ2-1; 15 bases align to TRBD2. Unmatched junction bases numbered 6, after V lost 4 bases and J lost 8 bases. From germline, CDR1 is MNHNS and CDR2 SASEGT. This CDR3 has 16 residues. The CDR3: CASSARTSGRADEQFF. In DNA, the CDR3 is TGTGCCAGCAGTGCCAGGACTAGCGGGAGGGCCGATGAGCAGTTCTTC.

Here the CDR3 DNA reads TGTGCCAGCAGTGAAGCTAATAGGGGACTCCCCTACACCTTC. Protein sequence: CASSEANRGLPYTF. The chain employs TRBV2 and TRBJ1-2, with D possibly being TRBD1 (5 bases). In germline, CDR1 is SNHLY, CDR2 FYNNEI. Deletions cut 0 bases from V and 10 bases from J, with 15 bases between. The CDR3 contains 14 residues.

The chain's CDR3 is CASSLDVGGRETQYF. CDR3 nucleotide sequence: TGTGCCAGCAGCTTAGATGTAGGGGGCCGAGAGACCCAGTACTTC. The chain uses TRBV11-2 and TRBJ2-5; 7 positions agree with TRBD1. After removal of 0 bases from V and 4 bases from J, the junction contained 5 bases not matched to a gene. This CDR3 contains 15 residues. Germline lookup yields CDR1 SGHAT and CDR2 FQNNGV.

This chain uses TRBV7-9 with TRBJ2-5; D is perhaps TRBD2 (6 bases). V lost 4 bases, J lost 4 bases, and 13 bases lay in between. Germline lookup yields CDR1 SEHNR and CDR2 FQNEAQ (reference sequence). The CDR3 covers 14 residues. The CDR3 DNA is TGTGCCAGCAGCTCTGGCCACGGGGGAGAGACCCAGTACTTC. It translates to CASSSGHGGETQYF.

The V and J genes are TRBV2 and TRBJ2-5; no clear D gene. The CDR3 spans 13 residues. Germline V gene sequence: CDR1 SNHLY, CDR2 FYNNEI. The germline V and J ends were trimmed by 6 bases and 3 bases, with 11 bases remaining between them. CDR3 residues: CASRRYSEETQYF. DNA for the CDR3: TGTGCCAGCAGGAGATATTCTGAAGAGACCCAGTACTTC.

The genes are TRBV9 and TRBJ2-1, with a possible D match to TRBD2 (6 bases). V lost 1 base, J lost 9 bases, and 17 bases lay in between. This CDR3 is 15 amino acids long. CDR1 is SGDLS, CDR2 YYNGEE, per germline. The CDR3 reads CASSVLAEGGAEQFF. The CDR3 DNA sequence: TGTGCCAGCAGCGTATTAGCGGAAGGAGGTGCTGAGCAGTTCTTC. Drawing the rest from reference TRBV9 and TRBJ2-1, the complete variable domain is DSGVTQTPKHLITATGQRVTLRCSPRSGDLSVYWYQQSLDQGLQFLIQYYNGEERAKGNILERFSAQQFPDLHSELNLSSLELGDSALYFCASSVLAEGGAEQFFGPGTRLTVL.

This chain joins TRBV25-1 and TRBJ1-1; 8 bases align to TRBD1. The CDR3 contains 16 residues. V dropped 1 base and J dropped 4; count of bases not matched to a gene: 8. Germline V gene data show CDR1 as MGHDK and CDR2 as SYGVNS. CDR3 sequence: CASSEWKGQAGTEAFF. The CDR3 DNA is TGTGCCAGCAGTGAATGGAAGGGACAGGCCGGCACTGAAGCTTTCTTT.

This clone was seen a handful of times. The CDR3 reads CASSQVAGEQYF. The CDR3 bases are TGCGCCAGCAGCCAAGTAGCGGGCGAGCAGTACTTC. The V and J genes are TRBV4-1 and TRBJ2-7; the match to TRBD2 covers 7 bases. V lost 1 base to trimming and J lost 6 bases; unmatched junction nucleotides: 0. CDR1 is MGHRA and CDR2 is YSYEKL in the germline V gene. This CDR3 comprises 12 residues.

The genes are TRBV28 and TRBJ2-6; TRBD1 matches at 12 bases. The CDR3 covers 19 residues. The J segment lost 2 bases and the V segment lost 7 bases, leaving 12 bases of the junction unmatched. CDR1 is MDHEN and CDR2 is SYDVKM in the germline V gene. The CDR3 nucleotides are TGTGCCAGCACCGTACCCGCCGGGACAGGGGGCCCTGGGGCCAACGTCCTGACTTTC. It yields the protein CASTVPAGTGGPGANVLTF.

This clone has just a few counts. V usage is TRBV5-1 and J usage is TRBJ2-7; D might be TRBD2 (6 bases). In germline, CDR1 is SGHRS, CDR2 YFSETQ. The V gene lost 4 bases and the J gene lost 2 bases, with 19 bases spanning the gap. The CDR3 extends over 16 amino acids. The CDR3 region is CASSRLDSGPTYEQYF. The CDR3 region has the DNA TGCGCCAGCAGCAGACTAGATAGCGGACCTACCTACGAGCAGTACTTC.

This chain uses TRBV27 with TRBJ1-5; no definite D call. This CDR3 spans 12 amino acids. V was shortened by 11 bases and J by 4 bases, with 12 bases between the two germline ends. Germline V gives CDR1 MNHEY, CDR2 SMNVEV (reference sequence). CDR3 in amino acids: CAVGRLNQPQHF. As DNA, the CDR3 is TGTGCCGTAGGGAGACTTAATCAGCCCCAGCATTTT.

V usage is TRBV29-1 and J usage is TRBJ2-2; no reliable D call. This CDR3 spans 12 amino acids. Between the trimmed V and J ends, which lost 4 bases and 7 bases, there was a span of 10 bases. Germline CDR1 and CDR2: SQVTM and ANQGSEA. CDR3 nucleotide sequence: TGCAGCGTTGGAGTGAGTTACGGGGAGCTGTTTTTT. Protein sequence: CSVGVSYGELFF.

This chain joins TRBV6-9 and TRBJ2-1; 14 bases agree with TRBD2. Germline V gives CDR1 MNHGY, CDR2 SVAAGI. Trimming at V came to 4 bases and at J to 8 bases, leaving 13 bases not matched to a gene. The CDR3 has 18 amino acids. CDR3 in DNA: TGTGCCAGCAGTTCGTTCAGACTAGCGGGAGGGACTAGGGATGAGCAGTTCTTC. It translates to CASSSFRLAGGTRDEQFF.

This clone was picked up one time. CDR3 protein: CASSLSRARAGGVQETQYF. DNA of the CDR3: TGTGCCAGCAGTTTATCCCGGGCACGGGCGGGAGGAGTCCAAGAGACCCAGTACTTC. The genes are TRBV28 and TRBJ2-5; 8 bases line up with TRBD2. The length of the CDR3 is 19 residues. Per the germline V gene, CDR1 is MDHEN and CDR2 is SYDVKM. Unmatched junction bases numbered 14, after V lost 1 base and J lost 1 base.

V and J are TRBV5-1 and TRBJ2-5; 10 bases align to TRBD2. Germline CDR1 reads SGHRS; CDR2 reads YFSETQ. The CDR3 loop spans 17 amino acids. V gave up 3 bases and J gave up 2 bases; unmatched junction bases: 10. The chain's CDR3 is CASSYGLAAVGQETQYF. The CDR3 coding sequence is TGCGCCAGCAGCTACGGACTAGCGGCGGTAGGGCAAGAGACCCAGTACTTC.

V is TRBV25-1 and J is TRBJ2-3; D call uncertain. CDR1 MGHDK and CDR2 SYGVNS come from the germline V gene. CDR3 length: 11 residues. V was shortened by 4 bases and J by 3 bases, with 2 bases between the two germline ends. The CDR3 spells CASSATDTQYF. The CDR3 DNA is TGTGCCAGCAGTGCAACAGATACGCAGTATTTT.

J is TRBJ1-2 and V is TRBV20-1; D unclear. Deletions cut 3 bases from V and 3 bases from J, with 5 bases between. The germline gives CDR1 DFQATT, CDR2 SNEGSKA (reference sequence). The CDR3 is 11 amino acids. The CDR3 DNA reads as TGCAGTGCTAGGAGGGACTATGGCTACACCTTC. The encoded protein is CSARRDYGYTF.